This T cell receptor (beta chain) was recorded in a study of blood T cells in healthy people across ages. For the second PCR, which ran for about 7 to 11 cycles, a sample-barcoded 5' primer and a J-beta primer mix were used. From the 5' RACE reads, TCRdb called clonotypes with MiXCR, one entry per CDR3 protein. The sample records hundreds of thousands of distinct CDR3 sequences, more than 25% being singletons. This CDR3 spans 12 amino acids. Trimming shortened V by 3 bases and J by 3 bases, and 6 bases separated the two germline ends. Germline CDR1 reads DFQATT; CDR2 reads SNEGSKA (reference sequence). This same sample was also taken into another study, of T cells of mothers and their children.

This chain links TRBV20-1 with TRBJ2-1, with TRBD2 as a possible D gene (5 bases). This TCR came from a boy aged 5-17 years in good health. Source material: blood. The CDR3 sequence: CSASGVYNEQFF. The CDR3, as DNA: TGCAGTGCTAGCGGGGTCTACAATGAGCAGTTCTTC.